A single sample is the source of the 3 T cell receptor beta chains below, sequenced in a study of blood T cell repertoires in COVID-19. Only in-frame clones appear in the TCRdb table, and some are missing; sequencing was by immunoSEQ multiplex PCR. The sample has some 180,000 clones, approximately 91% seen once; the top ten hold roughly 5%. Material: peripheral blood. These receptors came from a man aged 18 to 30 with COVID-19, enrolled during active disease.

The V and J genes are TRBV27 and TRBJ1-6; no reliable D call. V lost 3 bases, J lost 6 bases, and 12 bases lay in between. Germline-derived CDR1 and CDR2 are MNHEY and SMNVEV (reference sequence). The CDR3 has 15 residues. The CDR3 reads CASSLVASGNSPLHF. As DNA, the CDR3 is TGTGCCAGCAGTTTGGTCGCATCGGGTAATTCACCCCTCCACTTT.

This clone was detected only once. V is TRBV5-6 and J is TRBJ2-7, with 10 bases that match TRBD1. The length of the CDR3 is 15 residues. Trimming took 4 bases from V and 7 from J; bases not matched to a gene: 11. Germline V gene lookup returns CDR1 SGHDT and CDR2 YYEEEE. This chain's CDR3 is CASSRGRDRGNEQYF. The CDR3 bases are TGTGCCAGCAGCAGAGGCCGGGACAGGGGAAATGAGCAGTACTTC.

In DNA form, the CDR3 reads TGTGCCAGCGGCCTCCGGGACTTCAACAATGAGCAGTTCTTC. Residues: CASGLRDFNNEQFF. V usage is TRBV9 and J usage is TRBJ2-1; the D gene is possibly TRBD2 (6 bases). Germline CDR1 reads SGDLS; CDR2 reads YYNGEE. V lost 7 bases and J lost 5, with 16 bases in between. The CDR3 is 14 residues long.